The 19 T cell receptor beta chains below all came from one sample that was sequenced in a study of a mutant IDH1 vaccine in newly diagnosed glioma. No antigens are known for them. The repertoire was sequenced with immunoSEQ multiplex PCR; TCRdb's copy has only in-frame clones and lacks some. The repertoire holds 41,000 or so clones, with around 76% as singletons. Time point denoted: week 23, last vaccination. Alongside topical imiquimod, each dose of vaccine comprised 300 ug of mutant IDH1 20-mer peptide. The source was PBMCs, collected from a glioma patient whose treatment included an IDH1 peptide vaccine. The origin of the receptors is a woman aged 40 to 49 with glioma. Some clones in this sample may be carry-over from other donors' samples.

J is TRBJ2-7 and V is TRBV6-5; 10 bases align to TRBD1. The V segment lost 2 bases and the J segment 4 bases; nucleotides outside the gene matches: 2. Germline CDR1 MNHEY, CDR2 SVGAGI. The CDR3 runs to 14 residues. The CDR3 region is CASSYGTGAYEQYF. The CDR3 region has the DNA TGTGCCAGCAGTTACGGGACAGGGGCATACGAGCAGTACTTC.

The chain combines TRBV2 with TRBJ1-2; D is undetermined. Between the trimmed V and J ends, which lost 5 bases and 4 bases, there was a span of 8 bases. CDR1 and CDR2 (germline): SNHLY, FYNNEI. This CDR3 region has 12 residues. CDR3 sequence: CASSRTVYGYTF. The CDR3 coding sequence is TGTGCCAGCAGTAGGACGGTCTATGGCTACACCTTC.

This clone was counted only a few times. The chain links TRBV2 to TRBJ1-1; 7 bases map to TRBD1. Germline-derived CDR1 and CDR2 are SNHLY and FYNNEI. The junction had 0 bases not matched to a gene; V was cut back by 1 base and J by 1 base. The CDR3 has 14 residues. The CDR3 protein is CASSEGTGNTEAFF. The CDR3 DNA reads TGTGCCAGCAGTGAAGGGACAGGGAACACTGAAGCTTTCTTT.

The rearrangement links TRBV6-1 to TRBJ2-1; D unclear. The CDR3 has 15 residues. In germline, CDR1 is MNHNS, CDR2 SASEGT. V lost 1 base to trimming and J lost 0 bases, with 7 bases between them. CDR3 coding DNA: TGTGCCAGCAGTGAAGATCCAGACTCCTACAATGAGCAGTTCTTC. Residues: CASSEDPDSYNEQFF.

This chain joins TRBV14 and TRBJ2-2; D ambiguous. The CDR3 sequence is 17 residues long. Trimming shortened V by 4 bases and J by 1 base, and 16 bases separated the two germline ends. Germline values: CDR1 SGHDN, CDR2 FVKESK. The CDR3 region has the DNA TGTGCCAGCAGCCGCGACTTGGGAAGAATGAACACCGGGGAGCTGTTTTTT. This gives the protein CASSRDLGRMNTGELFF.

This chain links TRBV7-2 with TRBJ2-7; no firm D call. The germline CDR1 and CDR2 sequences are SGHTA and FQGNSA. The V gene lost 5 bases and the J gene lost 5 bases, with 7 bases spanning the gap. There are 11 residues in the CDR3. Here the CDR3 reads CASSLLHEQYF. In DNA form, the CDR3 reads TGTGCCAGCAGCCTCCTCCACGAGCAGTACTTC.

V is TRBV7-9 and J is TRBJ1-1; D gene unclear. The CDR3 is made up of 13 amino acids. Germline V lookup: CDR1 SEHNR, CDR2 FQNEAQ (reference sequence). Trimming cost V 6 bases and J 5 bases, with 13 bases left between them. CDR3 sequence reads: CASSPPVGTEAFF. DNA of the CDR3: TGTGCCAGCAGTCCACCGGTTGGGACTGAAGCTTTCTTT.

A note on this clone: Different DNA sequences within this sample yield the same CDR3. CDR3 nucleotide sequence: TGCGCCAGCAGCTTGTCGGATAGCAATCAGCCCCAGCATTTT. Translating it yields CASSLSDSNQPQHF. The V gene is TRBV5-1, the J gene TRBJ1-5; D remains unclear. Per germline, CDR1 SGHRS and CDR2 YFSETQ. V lost 1 base, J lost 0 bases, and 5 bases lay in between. There are 14 residues in the CDR3.

The rearrangement links TRBV20-1 to TRBJ2-5, with D possibly matching TRBD2 (5 bases). This CDR3 is built from 10 residues. The germline V gene has CDR1 DFQATT and CDR2 SNEGSKA (reference sequence). V was clipped by 6 bases and J by 7 bases, with 9 bases between them. This CDR3 reads CSAPLGTQYF. The CDR3 nucleotides are TGCAGTGCCCCACTAGGGACCCAGTACTTC.

The chain joins TRBV6-5 to TRBJ1-2; 7 nucleotides align to TRBD1. The J segment lost 3 bases and the V segment lost 7 bases, leaving 5 bases of the junction unmatched. This CDR3 comprises 13 residues. Germline CDR1 and CDR2: MNHEY and SVGAGI. The CDR3, as DNA: TGTGCCAGCACGCGGGACAGAGACTATGGCTACACCTTC. Translation gives CASTRDRDYGYTF.

This clone has more than one count but fewer than ten. The rearrangement uses TRBV10-1 and TRBJ1-4; D possibly corresponds to TRBD1 (6 bases). CDR3 length: 15 residues. Trimming took 6 bases from V and 6 from J, leaving 17 bases between them. Germline CDR1 reads WNHNN; CDR2 reads SYGVQD (reference sequence). As DNA, the CDR3 is TGCGCCAGCAGCGAGATACAGGGTAGGGATGAAAAACTGTTTTTT. Translating gives CASSEIQGRDEKLFF.

The gene calls are TRBV11-2 and TRBJ1-1, with 7 positions matching TRBD1. The CDR3 is 14 amino acids. V shed 4 bases, J shed 3 bases, and the junction held 5 bases outside the gene matches. In germline, CDR1 is SGHAT, CDR2 FQNNGV. CDR3 nucleotides: TGTGCCAGCAGCTGGGGGACAGATTACACTGAAGCTTTCTTT. It yields the protein CASSWGTDYTEAFF.

Comments on this clone: Other DNA sequences of this sample code for an identical CDR3. This chain joins TRBV5-6 and TRBJ2-7, with D perhaps TRBD1 (5 bases). The CDR3 runs to 14 residues. V lost 2 bases, J lost 8 bases, and 17 bases lay in between. The germline V gene has CDR1 SGHDT and CDR2 YYEEEE. As DNA, the CDR3 is TGTGCCAGCAGCTTTTTACAGGCCTATCCCAAGCAGTACTTC. Amino acid sequence: CASSFLQAYPKQYF.

CDR3 DNA: TGTGCCAGCAGCTCCCCTGTTGCGGGCACTGAAGCTTTCTTT. It yields the protein CASSSPVAGTEAFF. The J gene is TRBJ1-1, the V gene TRBV7-2; D not certain. V lost 4 bases and J 4 bases, leaving 13 bases between the germline ends. CDR1 and CDR2 from the germline V gene are SGHTA and FQGNSA. The CDR3 is 14 residues long.

Note on this clone: Other DNA sequences of this sample code for an identical CDR3. The chain links TRBV5-1 to TRBJ1-1; D uncertain. V lost 7 bases and J lost 0, with 10 bases in between. Germline lookup yields CDR1 SGHRS and CDR2 YFSETQ. The CDR3 consists of 13 residues. The CDR3 DNA is TGCGCCAGCCGGAGGGAACTGAACACTGAAGCTTTCTTT. This sequence encodes CASRRELNTEAFF.

V and J are TRBV6-5 and TRBJ2-5; no reliable D call. The CDR3 spans 16 residues. Trimming left V 0 bases short and J 2 bases short, with 13 bases between. Germline CDR1 reads MNHEY; CDR2 reads SVGAGI. Here the CDR3 reads CASSYSGPPRQETQYF. CDR3 DNA: TGTGCCAGCAGTTACTCCGGCCCCCCGAGGCAAGAGACCCAGTACTTC.

V usage is TRBV6-5 and J usage is TRBJ1-2; D gene ambiguous. The V and J ends lost 6 bases and 6 bases respectively, with 11 bases between them. Germline CDR1 MNHEY, CDR2 SVGAGI. The CDR3 runs 12 residues. The CDR3 here is CASRAAPDGYTF. CDR3 DNA sequence: TGTGCCAGCAGGGCGGCCCCGGATGGCTACACCTTC.

This rearrangement joins TRBV11-2 to TRBJ1-1, with 10 positions matching TRBD1. Germline values: CDR1 SGHAT, CDR2 FQNNGV. This CDR3 comprises 16 residues. The V and J ends lost 5 bases and 4 bases, in that order; junction bases with no gene match: 10. As DNA, the CDR3 is TGTGCCAGCAGCATCCGGGACAGGGGCTTGGGCACTGAAGCTTTCTTT. Protein product: CASSIRDRGLGTEAFF.

The rearrangement uses TRBV30 and TRBJ2-7; D is unresolved. The CDR3 runs to 12 residues. V lost 5 bases to trimming and J lost 3 bases, with 11 bases between them. Germline V CDR1 and CDR2: GTSNPN, SVGIG (reference sequence). The CDR3 reads CAWAQTGYEQYF. DNA of the CDR3: TGTGCCTGGGCCCAAACGGGCTACGAGCAGTACTTC.